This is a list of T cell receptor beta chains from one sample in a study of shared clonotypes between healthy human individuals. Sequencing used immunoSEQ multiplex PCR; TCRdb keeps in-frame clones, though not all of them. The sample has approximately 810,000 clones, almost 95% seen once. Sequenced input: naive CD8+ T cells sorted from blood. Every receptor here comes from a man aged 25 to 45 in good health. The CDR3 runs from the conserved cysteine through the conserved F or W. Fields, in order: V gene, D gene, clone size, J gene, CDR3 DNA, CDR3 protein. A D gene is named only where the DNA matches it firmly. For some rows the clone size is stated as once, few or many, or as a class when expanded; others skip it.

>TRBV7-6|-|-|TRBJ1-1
TGTGCCAGCAGCTTAGCGCCAGGGAGTACTGAAGCTTTCTTT
CASSLAPGSTEAFF
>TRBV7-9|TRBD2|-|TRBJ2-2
TGTGCCAGCAGCTTAGGAGGCGGGAGGAGGGACACCGGGGAGCTGTTTTTT
CASSLGGGRRDTGELFF
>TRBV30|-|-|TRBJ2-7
TGTGCCTGGAGTGTAGGGCAGTTCTACGAGCAGTACTTC
CAWSVGQFYEQYF
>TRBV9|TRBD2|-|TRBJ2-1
TGTGCCAGCAGCGTAGGCGACACTAGCGGTTACAATGAGCAGTTCTTC
CASSVGDTSGYNEQFF
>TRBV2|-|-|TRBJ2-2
TGTGCCAGCAGTGATGCAAGTGGGGAGCTGTTTTTT
CASSDASGELFF
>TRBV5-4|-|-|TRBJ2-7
TGTGCCAGCAGCTTGGAATCCACCTACGAGCAGTACTTC
CASSLESTYEQYF
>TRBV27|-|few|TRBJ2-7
TGTGCCGCGGGCTACGAGCAGTACTTC
CAAGYEQYF
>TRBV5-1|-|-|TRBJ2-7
TGCGCCAGCAGCTTGCCAGCCCTTCCGGCTTCTAGCTCCTACGAGCAGTACTTC
CASSLPALPASSSYEQYF
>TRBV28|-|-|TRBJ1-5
TGTGCCAGCAGTTACCCTCAGGGTTCACAGCCCCAGCATTTT
CASSYPQGSQPQHF
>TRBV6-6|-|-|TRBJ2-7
TGTGCCAGCAGTTACGGCCGGGGGCAGTACTTC
CASSYGRGQYF
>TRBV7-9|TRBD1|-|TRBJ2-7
TGTGCCAGCAGCTCCGGGACAGTACCCTACGAGCAGTACTTC
CASSSGTVPYEQYF
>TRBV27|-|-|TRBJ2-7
TGTGCCAGCAGCTCAGATTTTTCGCCCTACGAGCAGTACTTC
CASSSDFSPYEQYF
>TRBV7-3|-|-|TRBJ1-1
TGTGCCAGCAGCAAACATCTGAACACTGAAGCTTTCTTT
CASSKHLNTEAFF
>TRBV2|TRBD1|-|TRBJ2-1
TGTGCCAGCAGAGGTAACAGGGGGCCTATCAATGAGCAGTTCTTC
CASRGNRGPINEQFF
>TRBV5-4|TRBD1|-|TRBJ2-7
TGTGCCAGCAGCTTTACCCCGGGACAGGGCGCCTACGAGCAGTACTTC
CASSFTPGQGAYEQYF
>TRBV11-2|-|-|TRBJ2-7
TGTGCCAGCAGCTTGGTGGGCCGCGGGAAGCTTGATTACGAGCAGTACTTC
CASSLVGRGKLDYEQYF
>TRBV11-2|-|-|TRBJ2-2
TGTGCCAGCAGCCACGGATCATCCGGGGAGCTGTTTTTT
CASSHGSSGELFF
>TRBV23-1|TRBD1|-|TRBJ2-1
TGCGCCAGCAGTCCAAGGCCACAGGGGAGTGAGCAGTTCTTC
CASSPRPQGSEQFF
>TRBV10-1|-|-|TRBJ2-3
TGCGCCAGCAGTGACCCGACACGGCCGGATACGCAGTATTTT
CASSDPTRPDTQYF
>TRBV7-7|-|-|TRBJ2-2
TGTGCCAGCAGCTTCGGAGAGCGGACCGGGGAGCTGTTTTTT
CASSFGERTGELFF
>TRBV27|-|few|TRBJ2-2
TGTGCCAGCAGTTTATCAACGGGCGGGGAGCTGTTTTTT
CASSLSTGGELFF
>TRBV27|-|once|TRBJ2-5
TGTGCCAGCAGTTTAAATTTTCGGGGACCCCAAGAGACCCAGTACTTC
CASSLNFRGPQETQYF
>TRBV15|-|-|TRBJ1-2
TGTGCCACCAGCACACCCCGACGTGTTGGCTACACCTTC
CATSTPRRVGYTF
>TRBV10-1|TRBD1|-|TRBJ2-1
TGCGCCAGCAGTGAGTCTGGAGATCCAGGGGGCGCATTTAATGAGCAGTTCTTC
CASSESGDPGGAFNEQFF
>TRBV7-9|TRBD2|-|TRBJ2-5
TGTGCCGGGGCTTTAGCGGGCCCGGAAGAGACCCAGTACTTC
CAGALAGPEETQYF
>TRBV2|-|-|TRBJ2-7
TGTGCCAGCAGTGGTGATAGCGGCTTTGTCGAGCAGTACTTC
CASSGDSGFVEQYF
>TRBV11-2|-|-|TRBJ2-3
TGTGCCAGCAGCGGACTTTTAGGGACAGATACGCAGTATTTT
CASSGLLGTDTQYF
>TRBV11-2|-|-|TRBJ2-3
TGTGCCAGCAGCTTAGAGGCGGTGAGGCCGATAGATACGCAGTATTTT
CASSLEAVRPIDTQYF
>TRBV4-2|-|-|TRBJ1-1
TGTGCCAGCAGCCCCCTCACTGAAGCTTTCTTT
CASSPLTEAFF
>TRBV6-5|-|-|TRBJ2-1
TGTGCCAGTGAGTGGGGCAATGAGCAGTTCTTC
CASEWGNEQFF
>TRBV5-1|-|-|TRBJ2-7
TGCGCCAGCAGCTTCGGCAGATACTACGAGCAGTACTTC
CASSFGRYYEQYF